A selection of T cell receptor beta chains follows, all from one sample in a study of cytomegalovirus exposure and HLA in healthy donors. Clones were read by immunoSEQ multiplex PCR, and TCRdb kept only the in-frame ones, dropping some. The table counts approximately 71,000 clones; about 3.8% lies in the top ten. Sequenced sample: PBMCs. These receptor sequences come from a female donor in good health and CMV-seropositive. Both conserved end residues are part of each CDR3. The D gene is left open where the match is weak.

>TRBV19|-|TRBJ2-7
CASSASNYEQYF
TGTGCCAGTAGTGCGTCCAACTACGAGCAGTACTTC
>TRBV6-5|-|TRBJ2-5
CASSYSFREETQYF
TGTGCCAGCAGTTACTCATTCAGGGAAGAGACCCAGTACTTC
>TRBV5-1|TRBD2|TRBJ2-7
CASSFPLAGYEQYF
TGCGCCAGCAGCTTCCCCCTAGCGGGATACGAGCAGTACTTC
>TRBV10-3|TRBD2|TRBJ2-5
CAIRGDAGGQETQYF
TGTGCCATCAGGGGTGACGCGGGGGGCCAAGAGACCCAGTACTTC
>TRBV29-1|-|TRBJ1-5
CSVRSTGFDQPQHF
TGCAGCGTTCGGTCAACAGGGTTCGATCAGCCCCAGCATTTT
>TRBV28|-|TRBJ2-1
CASSSTSYNEQFF
TGTGCCAGCAGTTCGACTTCCTACAATGAGCAGTTCTTC
>TRBV11-2|-|TRBJ1-2
CASSIPPNSYGYTF
TGTGCCAGCAGTATCCCCCCGAATAGCTATGGCTACACCTTC
>TRBV30|TRBD2|TRBJ2-7
CAFTSGVSYEQYF
TGTGCCTTTACTAGCGGTGTCTCCTACGAGCAGTACTTC
>TRBV7-7|-|TRBJ2-5
CASSLGLDLSETQYF
TGTGCTAGCAGCTTAGGGTTGGACTTATCGGAGACCCAGTACTTC
>TRBV7-6|-|TRBJ2-5
CASSLSQQETQYF
TGTGCCAGCAGCTTATCTCAGCAAGAGACCCAGTACTTC
>TRBV6-1|-|TRBJ1-2
CASSEDIYGYTF
TGTGCCAGCAGTGAAGACATCTATGGCTACACCTTC
>TRBV19|TRBD1|TRBJ2-7
CASSITTGGPYEQYF
TGTGCCAGTAGTATAACTACAGGGGGTCCCTACGAGCAGTACTTC
>TRBV9|-|TRBJ2-1
CASSVGSYEQFF
TGTGCCAGCAGCGTAGGTAGCTATGAGCAGTTCTTC